Each of the 27 T cell receptor beta chains below was sequenced from the same sample in a study of spatial heterogeneity in lung cancer. Time point here: sample taken at primary tumor resection. The input material, whole RNA from tumor, nontumor lung or frozen PBMC, was sequenced unsorted. Each CDR3 protein gets one entry after TCRdb re-called the 5' RACE reads with MiXCR. The profile covers tens of thousands of distinct CDR3 sequences, with about 6% appearing a single time and 11% taken by the ten largest. Material: PBMCs, obtained at surgery. The receptor set was obtained from a male donor with early-stage non-small cell lung cancer.

This clonotype came up a few times. The chain uses TRBV27 and TRBJ2-3; D may be TRBD2 (7 bases). V was clipped by 10 bases and J by 3 bases, with 20 bases between them. Germline-derived CDR1 and CDR2 are MNHEY and SMNVEV (reference sequence). This CDR3 has 15 residues. CDR3 sequence: CATQGWGGLTDTQYF. CDR3 coding DNA: TGTGCCACCCAGGGGTGGGGGGGCCTAACAGATACGCAGTATTTT.

This clonotype was seen only a few times. V usage is TRBV5-1 and J usage is TRBJ2-5; TRBD1 is a possible D gene (6 bases). CDR1 is SGHRS, CDR2 YFSETQ, per germline. V lost 0 bases and J 5 bases, leaving 11 bases between the germline ends. The length of the CDR3 is 14 residues. CDR3 DNA: TGCGCCAGCAGCTTGGGGACAGATCGGGAGACCCAGTACTTC. Amino acid sequence: CASSLGTDRETQYF.

The J gene is TRBJ2-3, the V gene TRBV6-1, with D unresolved. This CDR3 has 15 amino acids. V lost 10 bases, J lost 1 base, and 18 bases lay in between. CDR1 and CDR2 from the germline V gene are MNHNS and SASEGT. The CDR3 loop reads CATRQASERTDTQYF. In nucleotides, the CDR3 is TGTGCCACCCGGCAGGCCAGTGAGCGCACAGATACGCAGTATTTT.

This clonotype was seen at least ten times. The chain has TRBV12-2 and TRBJ1-3; the table's D call TRBD1 went unverified against the DNA. TRBV12-2 is a pseudogene segment. CDR3 length: 16 residues. The CDR3 DNA sequence: TGTGCAAGTCGCTTAGCGACAGGCAGCTCTGGAAACACCATATATTTT. Translation gives CASRLATGSSGNTIYF.

This clonotype was found many times. Written as DNA, the CDR3 is TGTGCCAGCAGTGCGGTGAATAGCAATCAGCCCCAGCATTTT. It encodes CASSAVNSNQPQHF. The chain has TRBV2 and TRBJ1-5; D is ambiguous. The CDR3 consists of 14 residues. Germline values: CDR1 SNHLY, CDR2 FYNNEI. V lost 4 bases to trimming and J lost 0 bases, with 7 bases between them.

In the case of this clonotype: One base away lies a much larger clone, so this may be a sequencing read error. The chain recombines TRBV5-1 with TRBJ1-4; the D gene is possibly TRBD1 (5 bases). From germline, CDR1 is SGHRS and CDR2 YFSETQ. Trimming stripped 0 bases from V and 3 bases from J, with 12 bases between. The length of the CDR3 is 16 residues. CDR3 in amino acids: CASSLAPRGANEKLFF. In nucleotides, the CDR3 is TGCGCCAGCAGCTTGGCCCCACGGGGGGCTAATGAAAAACTGTTTTTT.

This clonotype was recorded many times. The V and J genes are TRBV29-1 and TRBJ2-4; possibly TRBD1 for D (6 bases). The CDR3 sequence is 11 residues long. Trimming stripped 2 bases from V and 15 bases from J, with 14 bases between. CDR1 is SQVTM, CDR2 ANQGSEA, per germline. The CDR3 coding sequence is TGCAGCGTTGAAACAGGGTTAAATCTGTACTTC. It translates to CSVETGLNLYF.

Many counts were recorded for this clonotype. The chain links TRBV7-8 to TRBJ1-4; the D gene is possibly TRBD1 (5 bases). The CDR3 length is 16 residues. Trimming shortened V by 1 base and J by 2 bases, and 11 bases separated the two germline ends. Germline V CDR1 and CDR2: SGHVS, FQNEAQ. CDR3 bases: TGTGCCAGCAGCTTAGGAAGGGACCTCACTAATGAAAAACTGTTTTTT. It is translated as CASSLGRDLTNEKLFF.

This clonotype was detected many times. The genes are TRBV28 and TRBJ2-1; 7 positions agree with TRBD1. The CDR3 extends over 19 amino acids. V dropped 2 bases and J dropped 2; count of bases not matched to a gene: 15. The germline V gene has CDR1 MDHEN and CDR2 SYDVKM. CDR3 protein: CASSLLIYRGRKAYNEQFF. The CDR3 nucleotides read TGTGCCAGCAGTTTACTAATTTACAGGGGACGAAAAGCCTACAATGAGCAGTTCTTC.

The sample holds many counts of this clonotype. The chain combines TRBV5-1 with TRBJ1-2; D is uncertain. Trimming took 0 bases from V and 5 from J, leaving 26 bases between them. The germline V gene has CDR1 SGHRS and CDR2 YFSETQ. The CDR3 sequence is 19 residues long. The DNA of the CDR3 is TGCGCCAGCAGCTTGGTACCACCTCGAGACCCCCTCGAGGTATATGGCTACACCTTC. It yields the protein CASSLVPPRDPLEVYGYTF.

This clonotype was seen repeatedly, ten times or more. The CDR3 reads CASSWTGTVYGYTF. CDR3 coding DNA: TGTGCCAGTAGTTGGACAGGGACGGTCTATGGCTACACCTTC. V usage is TRBV19 and J usage is TRBJ1-2; TRBD1 matches at 8 bases. The J segment lost 4 bases and the V segment lost 5 bases, leaving 6 bases of the junction unmatched. The CDR3 has 14 amino acids. The germline gives CDR1 LNHDA, CDR2 SQIVND (reference sequence). The variable domain in full, completed from reference TRBV19 and TRBJ1-2, reads DGGITQSPKYLFRKEGQNVTLSCEQNLNHDAMYWYRQDPGQGLRLIYYSQIVNDFQKGDIAEGYSVSREKKESFPLTVTSAQKNPTAFYLCASSWTGTVYGYTFGSGTRLTVV.

This clonotype was seen many times. This chain uses TRBV5-1 with TRBJ2-7; possible D gene TRBD2, 6 bases. Looked up from germline, CDR1 is SGHRS and CDR2 is YFSETQ. The V end was cut by 2 bases, the J end by 0 bases, with 12 bases between. This CDR3 has 15 amino acids. The CDR3 bases are TGCGCCAGCAGCTTAGGAGGGGCCAGCTCCTACGAGCAGTACTTC. It codes for CASSLGGASSYEQYF.

In its sample, this clonotype was seen a few times. J is TRBJ2-2 and V is TRBV2; D unclear. This CDR3 is 14 amino acids long. V was pared by 9 bases and J by 7 bases, with 18 bases between. In germline, CDR1 is SNHLY, CDR2 FYNNEI. CDR3 sequence reads: CARKESQRGGELFF. CDR3 coding DNA: TGTGCCAGGAAGGAGTCCCAGCGCGGCGGGGAGCTGTTTTTT.

This clonotype was seen a few times. This chain uses TRBV5-1 with TRBJ1-1, with TRBD1 as a possible D gene (5 bases). CDR3 length: 12 residues. Germline CDR1 SGHRS, CDR2 YFSETQ. Trimming left V 3 bases short and J 7 bases short, with 10 bases between. The CDR3 coding sequence is TGCGCCAGCAGCTGGGGGGATGGTGAAGCTTTCTTT. It yields the protein CASSWGDGEAFF.

J is TRBJ1-6 and V is TRBV28, with D hard to call. Germline V gene sequence: CDR1 MDHEN, CDR2 SYDVKM. The V end lost 5 bases, the J end lost 7 bases, and 9 bases lay between the germline ends. This CDR3 contains 13 residues. CDR3 in DNA: TGTGCCAGCAGTCCTCGACAAAATTCACCCCTCCACTTT. This sequence encodes CASSPRQNSPLHF.

This clonotype was observed many times. The chain uses TRBV29-1 and TRBJ1-2; D is unclear. Germline CDR1 SQVTM, CDR2 ANQGSEA. The length of the CDR3 is 13 residues. Trimming removed 3 bases from V and 0 bases from J, with 8 bases in between. The CDR3 loop reads CSVDGSANYGYTF. The CDR3, as DNA: TGCAGCGTTGACGGGTCAGCTAACTATGGCTACACCTTC.

The chain carries TRBV5-4 and TRBJ1-2; 7 bases line up with TRBD1. In germline, CDR1 is SGHNT, CDR2 YYREEE (reference sequence). The CDR3 has 12 residues. The J segment lost 8 bases and the V segment lost 5 bases, leaving 6 bases of the junction unmatched. CDR3 in DNA: TGTGCCAGCAGTCTCCCACAGGGGGGCTACACCTTC. This encodes CASSLPQGGYTF.

In its sample, this clonotype was seen many times. Written as DNA, the CDR3 is TGTGCCAGCAGCTTGGCCGGGAGCGGCTCAGGAAAACTGTTTTTT. Translating gives CASSLAGSGSGKLFF. This sequence joins TRBV5-6 and TRBJ1-4; D is unclear. CDR3 size: 15 residues. Trimming removed 0 bases at V and 10 bases at J, with 16 bases between. From germline, CDR1 is SGHDT and CDR2 YYEEEE.

This clonotype was recorded a few times. The chain carries TRBV7-9 and TRBJ2-1; TRBD1 might be the D (5 bases). The V and J ends lost 5 bases and 2 bases respectively, with 7 bases between them. This CDR3 is built from 13 residues. Germline-derived CDR1 and CDR2 are SEHNR and FQNEAQ (reference sequence). CDR3 coding DNA: TGTGCCAGCAGCCTAGGGGCCTACAATGAGCAGTTCTTC. It encodes CASSLGAYNEQFF.

This clonotype was observed a handful of times. The chain carries TRBV19 and TRBJ1-1; D is undetermined. The V end was cut by 7 bases, the J end by 1 base, with 7 bases between. Germline loops: CDR1 LNHDA, CDR2 SQIVND (reference sequence). The CDR3 is 12 amino acids. CDR3 sequence (DNA): TGTGCCAGTACAGGTGCGAACACTGAAGCTTTCTTT. This gives the protein CASTGANTEAFF.

This clonotype showed up many times. The chain is built from TRBV7-2 and TRBJ2-2, with D hard to call. V was pared by 1 base and J by 2 bases, with 11 bases between. Germline assignment: CDR1 SGHTA and CDR2 FQGNSA. CDR3 length: 16 amino acids. The CDR3 nucleotides read TGTGCCAGCAGCTTAGATGGAGCAGTTAACACCGGGGAGCTGTTTTTT. This encodes CASSLDGAVNTGELFF.

This chain links TRBV27 with TRBJ1-3; a possible D gene is TRBD1 (6 bases). The germline gives CDR1 MNHEY, CDR2 SMNVEV (reference sequence). The V end lost 6 bases, the J end lost 2 bases, and 11 bases lay between the germline ends. The CDR3 runs to 14 residues. The CDR3 protein is CASRQKGAGNTIYF. CDR3 sequence (DNA): TGTGCCAGCAGGCAGAAGGGGGCTGGAAACACCATATATTTT.

This clonotype was recorded many times. The chain recombines TRBV30 with TRBJ2-7; 7 bases align to TRBD1. The CDR3 is 14 residues long. Germline CDR1 reads GTSNPN; CDR2 reads SVGIG (reference sequence). The V gene end was trimmed by 1 base and the J gene end by 6 bases; junction bases not matched to a gene: 9. The CDR3 DNA reads TGTGCCTGGAGTGCGACAGGGCTTTTCTCCGAGCAGTACTTC. This sequence encodes CAWSATGLFSEQYF.

In regard to this clonotype: This may come from a read error, since a much larger clone is one base off. CDR3 loop: CASSLTALRHYGYTF. CDR3 DNA: TGTGCCAGCAGTTTGACAGCGCTTAGGCACTATGGCTACACCTTC. The chain links TRBV27 to TRBJ1-2; a possible D gene is TRBD1 (5 bases). V lost 3 bases, J lost 3 bases, and 14 bases lay in between. The CDR3 length is 15 residues. CDR1 and CDR2 from the germline V gene are MNHEY and SMNVEV (reference sequence).

This clonotype was seen at least ten times. V and J are TRBV2 and TRBJ1-2, with a weak D call TRBD1 (5 bases). V lost 6 bases to trimming and J lost 5 bases, with 13 bases between them. CDR1 is SNHLY and CDR2 is FYNNEI in the germline V gene. The CDR3 is made up of 13 amino acids. CDR3 nucleotides: TGTGCCAGCAGCCCGGGACGGCTATATGGCTACACCTTC. The encoded protein is CASSPGRLYGYTF.

This clonotype was detected many times. The V and J genes are TRBV6-1 and TRBJ2-7, with 7 bases matching TRBD1. The junction had 9 bases not matched to a gene; V was cut back by 3 bases and J by 7 bases. Germline assignment: CDR1 MNHNS and CDR2 SASEGT. This CDR3 region has 14 residues. CDR3 bases: TGTGCCAGCAGTGATACGACAGGGCAGGGGGAGCAGTACTTC. Residues: CASSDTTGQGEQYF.

This clonotype occurred many times. This rearrangement joins TRBV20-1 to TRBJ1-2; D not resolved. The CDR3 is 17 amino acids. Germline-derived CDR1 and CDR2 are DFQATT and SNEGSKA (reference sequence). V was shortened by 0 bases and J by 5 bases, with 22 bases between the two germline ends. This CDR3 is CSARDLRLLPAPYGYTF. In DNA form, the CDR3 reads TGCAGTGCTAGAGATCTCCGCTTATTACCTGCTCCGTATGGCTACACCTTC.